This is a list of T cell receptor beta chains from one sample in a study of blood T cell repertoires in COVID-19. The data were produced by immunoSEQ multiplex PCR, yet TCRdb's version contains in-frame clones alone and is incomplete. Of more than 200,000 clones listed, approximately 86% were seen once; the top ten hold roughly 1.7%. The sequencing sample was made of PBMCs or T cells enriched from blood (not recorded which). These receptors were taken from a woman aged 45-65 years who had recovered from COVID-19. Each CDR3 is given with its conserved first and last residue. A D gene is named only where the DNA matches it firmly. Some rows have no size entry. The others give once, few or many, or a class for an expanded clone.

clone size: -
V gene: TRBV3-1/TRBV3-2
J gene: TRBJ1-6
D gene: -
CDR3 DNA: TGTGCCAGCAGCCAAACAGCAAGGTACTCACCCCTCCACTTT
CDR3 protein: CASSQTARYSPLHF

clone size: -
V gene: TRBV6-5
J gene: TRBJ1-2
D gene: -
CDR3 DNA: TGTGCCAGCCGGGATCCAGGGGAAGCTAACTATGGCTACACCTTC
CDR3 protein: CASRDPGEANYGYTF

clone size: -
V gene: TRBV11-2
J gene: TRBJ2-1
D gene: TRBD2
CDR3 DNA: TGTGCCAGCAGCCGAATCGGGACTAGGTTATACAATGAGCAGTTCTTC
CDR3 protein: CASSRIGTRLYNEQFF

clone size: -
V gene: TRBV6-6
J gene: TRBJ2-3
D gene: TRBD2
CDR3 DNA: TGTGCCAGCCAAAGCGGGAGGGATCTAGATACGCAGTATTTT
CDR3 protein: CASQSGRDLDTQYF

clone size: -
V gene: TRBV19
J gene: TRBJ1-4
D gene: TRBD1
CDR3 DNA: TGTGCCAGTAGTATGGGACAGGGGAAGACTAATGAAAAACTGTTTTTT
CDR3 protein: CASSMGQGKTNEKLFF

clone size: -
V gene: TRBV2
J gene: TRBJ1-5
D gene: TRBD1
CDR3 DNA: TGTGCCAGCAGTGACTGGGACAGGGCCTTAGGTCAGCCCCAGCATTTT
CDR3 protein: CASSDWDRALGQPQHF

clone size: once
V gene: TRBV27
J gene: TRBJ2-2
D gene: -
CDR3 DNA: TGTGCCAGCAGCACCCCTGAGGAGGGGACCGGGGAGCTGTTTTTT
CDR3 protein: CASSTPEEGTGELFF

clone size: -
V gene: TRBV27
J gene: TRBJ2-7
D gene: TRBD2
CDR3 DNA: TGTGCCAGCAGTTTTGCGACTAGCGGGAGTTCCCCCTACGAGCAGTACTTC
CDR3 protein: CASSFATSGSSPYEQYF

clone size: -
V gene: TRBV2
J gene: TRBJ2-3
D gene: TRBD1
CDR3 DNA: TGTGCCAGTTCGGGGTTGACAGGGCGAGATACGCAGTATTTT
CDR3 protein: CASSGLTGRDTQYF

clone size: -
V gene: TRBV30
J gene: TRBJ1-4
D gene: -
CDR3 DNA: TGTGCCTGGAGTCGGTCGGGGGATAATGAAAAACTGTTTTTT
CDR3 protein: CAWSRSGDNEKLFF

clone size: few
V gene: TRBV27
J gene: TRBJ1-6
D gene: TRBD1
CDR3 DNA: TGTGCCAGCAGTTTAGGGGGACAGCTGAATTCACCCCTCCACTTT
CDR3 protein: CASSLGGQLNSPLHF

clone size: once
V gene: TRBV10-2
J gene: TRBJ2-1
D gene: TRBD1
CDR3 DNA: TGCGCCAGCTCCCTACAGGGGGCATCCGTCAATGAGCAGTTCTTC
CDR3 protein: CASSLQGASVNEQFF

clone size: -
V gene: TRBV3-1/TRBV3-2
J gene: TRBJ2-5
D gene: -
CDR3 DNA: TGTGCCAGCAGCCAAGGGCCAGGACTACAAGAGACCCAGTACTTC
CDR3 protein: CASSQGPGLQETQYF